This TCR beta chain was found in a study of OX40 agonist ivuxolimab in advanced cancers. Whole-study context: Of the participants, approximately 44% had some prior anti-PD-1, anti-PD-L1 or anti-CTLA-4 therapy, which was allowed.

As for this clone: Its antigen is unknown.

Germline-derived CDR1 and CDR2 are MNHNS and SASEGT. The CDR3 sequence is 14 residues long. The V end was cut by 6 bases, the J end by 5 bases, with 14 bases between. General study points: Partial responders dosed at 0.1-3.0 mg/kg displayed clonal expansion ranking among the lowest.

Profiling relied on immunoSEQ multiplex PCR, and the TCRdb table lists in-frame clones only, not all of them. This sample has about 48,000 clones, with under 90% found just once. The sample here was CD4+ or CD8+ T cells sorted from blood, taken in a trial of the OX40 agonist ivuxolimab. The sequence was obtained from an adult with an advanced solid tumor such as melanoma, head and neck, liver or kidney cancer. This rearrangement joins TRBV6-1 to TRBJ1-5; D not certain. CDR3 sequence (DNA): TGTGCCAGCAGGAACTCCAACGGGGATCAGCCCCAGCATTTT. It is translated as CASRNSNGDQPQHF.